The present TCR beta chain was sequenced within a study of PD-L1 blockade in urothelial cancer. Study summary: Prior chemotherapy in patients spanned 0 to 3 regimens. At 6 weeks and at 3 weeks (second dose) after treatment start, blood was analyzed. Peripheral blood specimens exhibited a median yield of approximately 140,000 T cells.

The time point was: pretreatment peripheral blood. Sequencing was performed with immunoSEQ multiplex PCR; in TCRdb, only in-frame clones are kept and a portion is missing. The table has about 56,000 clones, 85% seen once. The V gene end was trimmed by 3 bases and the J gene end by 4 bases; junction bases not matched to a gene: 9. The CDR3 length is 16 residues. Germline V gene lookup returns CDR1 SGHTA and CDR2 FQGNSA. Of note for this clone: Its antigen is unidentified.

Study-wide points: The study found that durable-benefit patients expanded tumor-associated blood clones more at 3 weeks.

This sequence originates from an older man with urothelial cancer. This material consisted of PBMCs, taken around atezolizumab (anti-PD-L1) treatment. The genes are TRBV7-2 and TRBJ2-3, with 8 bases matching TRBD2. CDR3 sequence: CASSLEAGAKSDTQYF. CDR3 coding DNA: TGTGCCAGCAGCTTGGAAGCGGGAGCGAAATCAGATACGCAGTATTTT.